This T cell receptor beta chain was captured in a study of cytomegalovirus exposure and HLA in healthy donors (TCRdb year 2017). Looking at the study overall: An earlier analysis of approximately 550 of the donors reported roughly 270 Gb of sequence data and about 100 million unique TCR beta sequences from around 200 million T cells. About 330 gigabases of sequencing data and approximately 92 million unique TCR sequences made up an early release that covered about 640 HLA-typed donors. The genetic ancestry cluster associated with self-reported Caucasian donors included 70% to 85% of the roughly 390 genotyped donors. The study aimed to test whether signatures of past pathogen exposure could be identified by cataloging public T cell receptors. The T cell repertoires of 700 or so subjects were profiled by immunosequencing and related to cytomegalovirus serostatus. In addition to the first cohort of approximately 650 subjects, a separate validation cohort of around 110 different subjects was used. To predict cytomegalovirus infection status, the study brought together high-throughput TCR immunosequencing, statistical association of individual TCRs with disease status, and machine learning. In a later analysis, previously published TCR beta repertoires from several hundred donors were re-analyzed and high-resolution HLA genotyping was added so that TCR occurrence patterns could be studied. Rather than drawing on any new phenotypic data, the later analysis identified candidate immune exposures from TCR beta sequences and the way those sequences occurred across donors. An earlier analysis of 587 of the donors used high-throughput TCR beta sequencing to judge whether each TCR beta V gene segment behaved as functional or pseudogenic. Donor age, sex, ethnicity and CMV serostatus were compiled together with the repertoire data. A later genetic analysis used genome-wide SNP genotypes for about 55% of the 666 donors, treating that subset as a discovery cohort. Every repertoire in the discovery cohort had been generated on one and the same sequencing platform. HLA typing covered class I and class II loci at four-digit resolution. Typing coverage differed by locus: A, B, C, DRB1 and DQB1 were typed in roughly 629-640 donors, DQA1 in 500 to 550, DPA1 in 600 to 610, and DPB1 in roughly 450. Because of strong linkage in the cohort, roughly five DR-DQ haplotypes were treated as single units for association and clustering. On average, approximately 250,000 unique TCR beta nucleotide sequences were sequenced per donor among 398 genotyped donors of the cohort, with about 19% of those sequences being non-productive. What the authors observed across the whole study: Correlated functional status among segregating V segments might be attributable to linkage disequilibrium, but an unknown experimental factor could not be ruled out. A further reported finding was that TCR beta sequences accurately predicted the HLA-A and HLA-B alleles for most subjects in the first cohort. A cluster of highly shared sequence variants was judged likely to be a technical artifact of the sequencing pipeline. In vitro tests confirmed that three of the cytomegalovirus-associated TCR beta chains recognize cytomegalovirus antigens. Because the 87-base-pair reads could not distinguish some IMGT-functional V segments, including TRBV6-2 and TRBV6-3, those segments were excluded. In an earlier analysis of 450 to 750 of the donors, most TCR beta V segments appeared in productive rearrangements about 87% or about 30% of the time, broadly matching IMGT annotations. Only TCR beta chains were sequenced in this cohort, and the absence of alpha or paired-chain data limited detectable features. In a later analysis, most CMV-associated TCR beta chains were found to appear HLA-restricted, with HLA associations seemingly driven largely by CMV exposure. A later analysis found that HLA-associated TCR beta chains were more clonally expanded and had lower generation probabilities than equally common non-associated chains. When HLA alleles, especially DR and DQ, strongly co-occurred, attributing TCR associations to individual alleles was difficult. The earlier analysis of some 560 of the donors excluded 15 to 20 rarely observed V segments, including chromosome 9 orphons, because counts were too low. In a later analysis, several top co-occurrence clusters were reported to appear linked to parvovirus B19, influenza, CMV and Epstein-Barr virus. A later genetic analysis associated a missense DCLRE1C variant with V-gene and J-gene trimming of TCR beta chains, and an independent cohort replicated the association. In a later analysis, the rate of TCR association differed among HLA loci, with DRB1 alleles having the most associated TCRs and HLA-C alleles having the fewest. The authors suggested that the approach could potentially be extended to other disease states and immunological phenotypes. The classifier was reported to diagnose cytomegalovirus status with high specificity and sensitivity in both the original cohort and the validation cohort. HLA typing was unavailable for some donors at each locus, so association tests used only the typed subset. In a later genetic analysis, fewer N-insertions in productive TCRs were reported among donors in an Asian-associated ancestry cluster than the roughly 640-donor mean. A total of around 150 TCR beta chains were listed by the study as associated with cytomegalovirus. The only immune exposure information available for the cohort was CMV serostatus. Across donors, most TCR sequences were observed very rarely, whereas some public TCRs were present in many individuals. In a later analysis, some 18,000 TCR beta sequences were associated with specific HLA alleles at a false discovery rate of 0.05. The presence/absence analyses assumed that sequencing depth was roughly uniform across donors, and that assumption may not be true.

For this clone: Its antigen is unknown. A read error may account for a junction end that differs from germline.

The cohort was made up of hundreds of healthy bone marrow donors. Cohort members were all nominally healthy when sampled, although unrecorded immune exposures were likely present. The donor tested CMV seronegative, placing the donor among the 300 to 400 seronegative members of the cohort. A peripheral blood sample was provided by each donor, and peripheral blood mononuclear cells were used for TCR beta sequencing. Genomic DNA was extracted from the blood cell samples with the Qiagen DNeasy Blood Extraction Kit. The CDR3 numbers 12 residues from cysteine through phenylalanine. Here the CDR3 DNA is all that survives: 36 bases in frame from base 1. The germline V gene (reference sequence) provides CDR1 SEHNR and CDR2 FQNEAQ. The receptor library was made with the immunoSEQ multiplex PCR assay. For the multiplex PCR, a mixture combining 60 forward primers for TCR Vbeta segments and 13 reverse primers for TCR Jbeta segments was used. The CDR3 region of rearranged TCR beta genes was amplified from genomic DNA by a multiplex PCR assay. Amplified TCR beta libraries were sequenced as 87-base-pair reads on the Illumina HiSeq System. The paper's processing steps were these. A later analysis counted about 80 million unique TCR beta chains across the 650 to 700 repertoires, and some 11 million of these chains were shared by at least two donors. Raw reads were error-corrected and collapsed into unique sequences by a nearest-neighbor algorithm in which closely related sequences were merged to remove PCR and sequencing errors. CDR3 sequences were aligned to IMGT reference sequences to assign V, D and J gene segments. Each retained sequence needed at least a six-nucleotide match to both a V gene segment and a J gene segment. A rearrangement counted as productive if the CDR3 had no stop codons and remained in frame with V and J, and every other rearrangement counted as non-productive. CDR3 was defined by IMGT convention, running from the second conserved V-encoded cysteine to the conserved J-encoded phenylalanine. The earlier analysis of 550 to 650 of the donors excluded any sequence lacking an unambiguous match to a single V gene segment. An earlier analysis of several hundred of the donors called V segments functional above 56.7% productive rearrangements and segregating when the between-donor standard deviation exceeded 5%. To diagnose cytomegalovirus status from the catalog of TCR beta chain sequences, a statistical classification framework was built. A later analysis assigned V and J genes by comparing TCR nucleotide sequences with IMGT/GENE-DB human TR gene sequences. Using the TCRdist pipeline, a later analysis assigned CDR3 sequences along with most-parsimonious VDJ recombination scenarios. A later analysis defined each TCR beta chain by its CDR3 amino acid sequence plus V-gene family, and excluded reads lacking a unique V-gene family. To address suspected cross-contamination and a sequencing artifact, a later analysis removed some 620 highly shared, low-generation-probability nucleotide sequences. For each public chain, a later analysis derived a clonal expansion index from normalized ranks of inferred template counts within each repertoire. Generation probabilities in a later analysis came from a VDJ recombination model fitted to out-of-frame rearrangements, and those results were checked against IGoR. Hypergeometric tests were used in a later analysis to score TCR-TCR, TCR-HLA and TCR-CMV co-occurrence, with a repertoire-size bias correction applied to the TCR pairs. In a later analysis, false discovery rates were estimated by permuting HLA or CMV assignments 20 times. In a later analysis, co-occurring TCRs were grouped with DBSCAN, and TCRdist sequence similarity was added when clustering was performed within HLA-allele-positive subsets. For co-occurrence clustering, repertoires with fewer than 30,000 or more than 120,000 public chains were excluded, along with about five repertoires with anomalous nucleotide sharing. TCRdb took over this immuneACCESS table, retaining in-frame rearrangements with V and J assigned. Such tables are incomplete; in checked studies, under half of the missing clones stem from an unresolved V gene, and the remainder is unexplained. D and trimming were read from the DNA, whereas the V and J calls and clone size are those reported in that table. Present in this sample are about 140,000 clones, approximately 80% of which were seen just once. The leading ten clones occupy roughly 14% of the sample.

The source of this sequence is a middle-aged woman in good health and CMV-seronegative. The sequence is built from TRBV7-9 and TRBJ2-2; the D gene remains uncertain. Sequencing was carried out using PBMCs. The CDR3 reads as follows: CSSVWASGELFF. Here is the DNA: TGTTCCAGCGTCTGGGCTTCCGGGGAGCTGTTTTTT.